This T cell receptor (beta chain) was found in a study of blood T cell repertoires in COVID-19. Whole-study context: Collection of acute and convalescent COVID-19 samples took place in the United States, Italy and Spain. In each case, the material was cDNA or gDNA derived from T cells, B-cell-depleted T cells, or PBMCs.

In the original processing: The assay estimated nucleated cells by amplifying reference gene primers. TCRdb's copy holds only in-frame clones and misses some; the assay was immunoSEQ multiplex PCR. V and J calls and clone size follow that table, whereas D and trimming were derived from the DNA. The sample lists nearly 70,000 clones, approximately 80% occurring once. The source material was peripheral blood. The clonotype was recovered from a woman aged 80 or over with acute or convalescent COVID-19.

CDR3 sequence (DNA): TGTGCCAGCAGCTTGGCAGGGTCCCTGAGCTACGAGCAGTACTTC. This sequence encodes CASSLAGSLSYEQYF. The chain joins TRBV5-4 to TRBJ2-7; TRBD1 is a possible D gene (5 bases). Trimming took off 0 bases at V and 3 bases at J, with 13 bases between the two ends. The germline V gene encodes CDR1 SGHNT and CDR2 YYREEE (reference sequence). The CDR3 loop spans 15 amino acids.